This is a list of T cell receptor beta chains from one sample in a study of cytomegalovirus exposure and HLA in healthy donors. Measured with immunoSEQ multiplex PCR; TCRdb has only the in-frame clones, and not every one. The sample has about 140,000 clones, roughly 77% seen once; the top ten hold 2.5% to 4%. Sequences were obtained from PBMCs. Every receptor here comes from a man aged 35 to 55 in good health and CMV-seronegative. The CDR3 runs from the conserved cysteine through the conserved F or W. A D gene is named only where the DNA matches it firmly. Some rows have no size entry. The others give once, few or many, or a class for an expanded clone.

J	size	D	V	CDR3	DNA
TRBJ1-1	-	-	TRBV7-2	CASSLIFGGPQVPEAFF	TGTGCCAGCAGCCTTATATTCGGCGGCCCTCAAGTCCCTGAAGCTTTCTTT
TRBJ1-4	-	TRBD1	TRBV7-8	CASSSKITGGNEKLFF	TGTGCCAGCAGCTCGAAAATCACAGGGGGGAATGAAAAACTGTTTTTT
TRBJ1-1	-	-	TRBV7-3	CASSSQGLNTEAFF	TGTGCCAGCAGCTCACAGGGCTTGAACACTGAAGCTTTCTTT
TRBJ2-3	-	TRBD1	TRBV18	CASAPGQGSRDTQYF	TGTGCCAGCGCTCCGGGACAGGGGTCTAGAGATACGCAGTATTTT
TRBJ1-2	-	TRBD1	TRBV6-5	CASTPGGGGYTF	TGTGCCAGCACCCCAGGGGGAGGTGGCTACACCTTC
TRBJ2-1	-	-	TRBV10-3	CAISESTTGSSYNEQFF	TGTGCCATCAGTGAGTCGACTACGGGGAGCTCCTACAATGAGCAGTTCTTC
TRBJ2-5	-	-	TRBV6-1	CASSNRGAETQYF	TGTGCCAGCAGCAATCGGGGGGCTGAGACCCAGTACTTC
TRBJ2-5	-	TRBD2	TRBV9	CASSPGTSGGQETQYF	TGTGCCAGCAGCCCCGGGACTAGCGGGGGGCAAGAGACCCAGTACTTC
TRBJ1-2	-	-	TRBV28	CASSWTDGYTF	TGTGCCAGCAGTTGGACAGATGGCTACACCTTC
TRBJ2-7	-	TRBD1	TRBV5-4	CASSSPGTGNYEQYF	TGTGCCAGCAGCTCCCCCGGGACAGGGAACTACGAGCAGTACTTC
TRBJ2-2	-	-	TRBV7-3	CASSLTSIGGDGRELFF	TGTGCCAGCAGCTTAACGTCGATAGGGGGGGACGGACGGGAGCTGTTTTTT
TRBJ1-1	once	-	TRBV7-8	CASSPGLAPYTEAFF	TGTGCCAGCAGCCCTGGGCTGGCCCCCTATACTGAAGCTTTCTTT
TRBJ2-7	-	TRBD2	TRBV5-1	CASSFRTSGGHEQYF	TGCGCCAGCAGCTTCAGGACTAGCGGGGGTCACGAGCAGTACTTC
TRBJ2-7	-	-	TRBV10-3	CAISEQVKQYF	TGTGCCATCAGTGAGCAGGTTAAGCAGTACTTC
TRBJ1-3	-	-	TRBV6-5	CASSSQVSGNTIYF	TGTGCCAGCAGCAGCCAGGTATCTGGAAACACCATATATTTT
TRBJ2-7	many	TRBD1	TRBV5-4	CASSFYTGDPTYEQYF	TGTGCCAGCAGCTTCTATACAGGGGACCCCACCTACGAGCAGTACTTC
TRBJ2-2	few	-	TRBV5-1	CASSLAGAANTGELFF	TGCGCCAGCAGCTTGGCCGGTGCCGCGAACACCGGGGAGCTGTTTTTT
TRBJ1-1	-	-	TRBV4-2	CASSQGQTTEAFF	TGTGCCAGCAGCCAAGGACAGACTACTGAAGCTTTCTTT
TRBJ1-2	-	-	TRBV5-1	CASSLDAVSNYGYTF	TGCGCCAGCAGCTTGGACGCAGTGTCTAACTATGGCTACACCTTC
TRBJ1-1	-	TRBD1	TRBV5-1	CASSLTYNLLTGRVKAFF	TGCGCCAGCAGCTTAACCTACAACCTGCTGACAGGGCGTGTTAAAGCTTTCTTT
TRBJ2-3	-	-	TRBV5-6	CASSPGLPRTDTQYF	TGTGCCAGCAGCCCCGGACTACCGCGCACAGATACGCAGTATTTT
TRBJ1-1	-	-	TRBV7-3	CASSLRGDTEAFF	TGTGCCAGCAGCTTGCGGGGGGACACTGAAGCTTTCTTT
TRBJ1-3	-	-	TRBV30	CAWSSDRLSGNTIYF	TGTGCCTGGAGTTCAGACAGACTCTCTGGAAACACCATATATTTT
TRBJ2-1	-	-	TRBV4-1	CASSNRLERAGNEQFF	TGCGCCAGCAGCAATCGACTAGAAAGGGCCGGCAATGAGCAGTTCTTC
TRBJ2-1	few	-	TRBV28	CASSEDTSSYNEQFF	TGTGCCAGCAGTGAGGACACCAGCTCCTACAATGAGCAGTTCTTC
TRBJ2-5	few	TRBD1	TRBV7-2	CASSFPGQIETQYF	TGTGCCAGCAGCTTCCCGGGACAGATAGAGACCCAGTACTTC
TRBJ2-3	once	TRBD2	TRBV7-2	CASSLELARDHTDTQYF	TGTGCCAGCAGCTTAGAACTAGCGCGAGACCACACAGATACGCAGTATTTT
TRBJ2-3	-	-	TRBV10-3	CAIRDAGRGPTDTQYF	TGTGCCATCAGGGACGCCGGGCGGGGACCAACAGATACGCAGTATTTT
TRBJ1-6	-	-	TRBV6-6	CASSYQGENSPLHF	TGTGCCAGCAGTTACCAGGGTGAGAATTCACCCCTCCACTTT
TRBJ2-1	-	-	TRBV6-5	CASSRDLAYNEQFF	TGTGCCAGCAGTAGGGACTTGGCCTACAATGAGCAGTTCTTC
TRBJ1-6	-	-	TRBV9	CASSVSHYNSPLHF	TGTGCCAGCAGCGTCAGTCACTATAATTCACCCCTCCACTTT
TRBJ1-1	-	TRBD1	TRBV4-2	CASSQERTGPGAFF	TGTGCCAGCAGCCAAGAAAGGACAGGACCCGGAGCTTTCTTT
TRBJ1-3	-	-	TRBV5-1	CASSLGGAGNTIYF	TGCGCCAGCAGCTTGGGCGGCGCTGGAAACACCATATATTTT
TRBJ2-3	-	TRBD2	TRBV7-2	CASSYRDYRVDTQYF	TGTGCCAGCAGCTATCGGGACTACCGGGTAGATACGCAATATTTT
TRBJ2-7	-	-	TRBV5-1	CASSVPGDEQYF	TGCGCCAGCAGCGTCCCAGGTGACGAGCAGTACTTC
TRBJ2-1	-	-	TRBV7-3	CASSLILRGSYNEQFF	TGTGCCAGCAGCTTAATCCTCCGAGGCTCCTACAATGAGCAGTTCTTC
TRBJ1-2	-	-	TRBV10-3	CAISAPGVGNYGYTF	TGTGCCATCAGTGCGCCGGGGGTTGGTAACTATGGCTACACCTTC
TRBJ2-7	once	TRBD1	TRBV28	CASSLLRRTGTYYEQYF	TGTGCCAGCAGTTTATTACGTAGGACAGGTACCTACTACGAGCAGTACTTC
TRBJ1-2	-	-	TRBV5-1	CASSYEVFDYGYTF	TGCGCCAGCAGCTATGAGGTTTTCGACTATGGCTACACCTTC
TRBJ1-3	-	-	TRBV28	CASSLQTRRRNTIYF	TGTGCCAGCAGTTTACAGACGAGGCGGCGAAACACCATATATTTT
TRBJ1-5	-	TRBD1	TRBV7-2	CASSFRSGQGVGQPQHF	TGTGCCAGCAGCTTCCGATCCGGACAGGGGGTAGGTCAGCCCCAGCATTTT
TRBJ2-1	-	TRBD1	TRBV18	CASSPQGAAGDEQFF	TGTGCCAGCTCACCACAGGGGGCGGCGGGCGATGAGCAGTTCTTC
TRBJ2-3	-	TRBD1	TRBV6-5	CASRDRGQGVYTQYF	TGTGCCTCACGGGACCGGGGACAGGGGGTTTATACGCAGTATTTT
TRBJ2-4	-	-	TRBV19	CASTPRAGFKNIQYF	TGTGCCAGTACCCCCCGGGCGGGGTTCAAAAACATTCAGTACTTC
TRBJ1-2	-	-	TRBV4-1	CASSPFRENYGYTF	TGCGCCAGCAGCCCGTTCCGGGAAAACTATGGCTACACCTTC
TRBJ2-5	-	-	TRBV15	CATSRGSGETQYF	TGTGCCACCAGCAGAGGGAGCGGAGAGACCCAGTACTTC
TRBJ1-2	-	-	TRBV28	CASSLGGMGGYGYTF	TGTGCCAGCAGTTTAGGAGGGATGGGGGGCTATGGCTACACCTTC
TRBJ1-5	few	-	TRBV27	CASSLYRNNQPQHF	TGTGCCAGCAGTTTATACAGGAACAATCAGCCCCAGCATTTT
TRBJ2-5	-	TRBD1	TRBV7-3	CASSLTGDRGHRETQYF	TGTGCCAGCAGCTTAACAGGGGACAGGGGGCATCGGGAGACCCAGTACTTC
TRBJ1-1	-	-	TRBV30	CAWSVQMNTEAFF	TGTGCCTGGAGTGTACAAATGAACACTGAAGCTTTCTTT
TRBJ2-5	-	TRBD2	TRBV7-3	CASSPYGAASGGGVQETQYF	TGTGCCAGCAGCCCGTACGGGGCGGCTAGCGGGGGTGGGGTCCAAGAGACCCAGTACTTC
TRBJ2-7	-	-	TRBV7-9	CASSPRGSLGEQYF	TGTGCCAGCAGCCCCCGGGGAAGCTTGGGCGAGCAGTACTTC
TRBJ2-2	-	-	TRBV5-1	CASSFQNANTGELFF	TGCGCCAGCAGCTTTCAAAATGCGAACACCGGGGAGCTGTTTTTT
TRBJ2-5	-	TRBD2	TRBV10-3	CAIRGTSGQETQYF	TGTGCCATCAGGGGCACTAGCGGGCAAGAGACCCAGTACTTC
TRBJ1-5	-	-	TRBV28	CASNRHSSNQPQHF	TGTGCCAGCAATAGACACTCGAGCAATCAGCCCCAGCATTTT
TRBJ2-7	-	-	TRBV28	CASSLSSYEQYF	TGTGCCAGCAGCCTGAGCTCCTACGAGCAGTACTTC
TRBJ2-7	-	TRBD1	TRBV18	CASSPLGQPHEQYF	TGTGCCAGCTCACCTTTGGGACAGCCCCACGAGCAGTACTTC